Following are 32 T cell receptor beta chains from one sample sequenced in a study of regulatory T cells in long-lasting Graves disease. CDR3-region Arm-PCR and iRepertoire HTBI primers produced the TCR beta libraries. MiXCR, applied by TCRdb to the multiplex PCR reads, yields one record per CDR3 protein. The sample has more than 300,000 distinct CDR3 sequences, about a sixth seen once. Time point noted: newly diagnosed GD, antithyroid drugs for less than 3 months. From PBMCs, RNA was extracted and then used to make the TCR library. Sample: peripheral blood mononuclear cells (PBMCs), taken at new diagnosis, from a patient treated with antithyroid drugs. The receptors were gathered from a female donor with Graves disease.

This clonotype was seen more than once but under ten times. This rearrangement joins TRBV28 to TRBJ2-7; no firm D call. Germline V lookup: CDR1 MDHEN, CDR2 SYDVKM. Trimming took 4 bases from V and 2 from J, leaving 9 bases between them. The CDR3 totals 13 residues. DNA of the CDR3: TGTGCCAGCAGTTCCTCCCCCACCTACGAGCAGTACTTC. Translation: CASSSSPTYEQYF.

This clonotype has a count of ten or more. The genes are TRBV9 and TRBJ1-1; a possible D gene is TRBD1 (5 bases). The germline V gene encodes CDR1 SGDLS and CDR2 YYNGEE. Trimming took off 4 bases at V and 5 bases at J, with 15 bases between the two ends. The CDR3 length is 14 residues. In DNA form, the CDR3 reads TGTGCCAGCAGCCTTGGCCAGGGTCGAACTGAAGCTTTCTTT. Encoded protein: CASSLGQGRTEAFF.

This clonotype has a count of ten or more. The V and J genes are TRBV3-1 and TRBJ1-2; 8 nucleotides line up with TRBD1. V lost 3 bases to trimming and J lost 4 bases; unmatched junction nucleotides: 4. The CDR3 has 14 amino acids. The germline V gene has CDR1 LGHDT and CDR2 YNNKEL (reference sequence). CDR3 in amino acids: CASSHSDRVYGYTF. The CDR3 DNA follows: TGTGCCAGCAGCCATTCGGACAGGGTCTATGGCTACACCTTC. The full variable domain, completed using reference TRBV3-1 and TRBJ1-2, is DTAVSQTPKYLVTQMGNDKSIKCEQNLGHDTMYWYKQDSKKFLKIMFSYNNKELIINETVPNRFSPKSPDKAHLNLHINSLELGDSAVYFCASSHSDRVYGYTFGSGTRLTVV.

This clonotype has ten or more counts. The chain combines TRBV24-1 with TRBJ2-5; possible D gene TRBD2, 5 bases. Per germline, CDR1 KGHDR and CDR2 SFDVKD. V was trimmed by 5 bases and J by 5 bases, leaving 11 bases between them. The CDR3 contains 13 residues. CDR3 loop: CATSATGKETQYF. The CDR3 coding sequence is TGTGCCACCAGTGCGACCGGGAAGGAGACCCAGTACTTC.

This clonotype came up many times. This CDR3 is CSARGPGRAGVSYEQYF. CDR3 nucleotide sequence: TGCAGTGCTAGAGGGCCCGGTCGGGCGGGAGTCTCCTACGAGCAGTACTTC. V and J are TRBV20-1 and TRBJ2-7; TRBD2 aligns across 7 bases. Germline CDR1 and CDR2: DFQATT and SNEGSKA (reference sequence). Unmatched junction bases numbered 12, after V lost 1 base and J lost 0 bases. The length of the CDR3 is 17 residues.

This clonotype has at least ten counts. The V and J genes are TRBV9 and TRBJ1-2; 7 nucleotides agree with TRBD1. With V trimmed by 3 bases and J by 5 bases, 7 bases remained unmatched. Germline V lookup: CDR1 SGDLS, CDR2 YYNGEE. CDR3 length equals 14 residues. The CDR3 nucleotides read TGTGCCAGCAGCGCAACGGGACAGCATTATGGCTACACCTTC. This translates into CASSATGQHYGYTF.

This clonotype has a count of ten or more. This sequence joins TRBV11-2 and TRBJ2-3; 8 bases are a match to TRBD1. Germline V lookup: CDR1 SGHAT, CDR2 FQNNGV. The CDR3 is 15 residues long. J lost 5 bases, V lost 3 bases, and 7 bases had no gene match. This chain's CDR3 is CASSFQGARKDTQYF. The CDR3 bases are TGTGCCAGCAGCTTCCAGGGGGCGCGGAAAGATACGCAGTATTTT. Using reference TRBV11-2 and TRBJ2-3 for the parts outside the CDR3, the full variable domain is EAGVAQSPRYKIIEKRQSVAFWCNPISGHATLYWYQQILGQGPKLLIQFQNNGVVDDSQLPKDRFSAERLKGVDSTLKIQPAKLEDSAVYLCASSFQGARKDTQYFGPGTRLTVL.

This clonotype has only a few counts. The chain has TRBV12-5 and TRBJ2-5; D gene uncertain. CDR1 and CDR2 (germline): LGHNT, FRNRAP. The CDR3 is made up of 13 amino acids. With 3 bases removed from V and 4 bases from J, the gap between germline ends came to 9 bases. CDR3 protein: CASGFGSRETQYF. The CDR3 region has the DNA TGTGCTAGTGGTTTTGGATCGCGAGAGACCCAGTACTTC. Supplemented by reference TRBV12-5 and TRBJ2-5, the full variable domain reads DARVTQTPRHKVTEMGQEVTMRCQPILGHNTVFWYRQTMMQGLELLAYFRNRAPLDDSGMPKDRFSAEMPDATLATLKIQPSEPRDSAVYFCASGFGSRETQYFGPGTRLLVL.

This clonotype has a handful of counts. The chain couples TRBV19 to TRBJ2-1; TRBD2 matches at 10 bases. The CDR3 consists of 15 residues. Germline CDR1 and CDR2: LNHDA and SQIVND (reference sequence). J lost 3 bases, V lost 5 bases, and 4 bases had no gene match. For the CDR3, the DNA is TGTGCCAGTAGTGGGAGCGGGAGGGTCTACAATGAGCAGTTCTTC. It is translated as CASSGSGRVYNEQFF.

This clonotype was observed at least ten times. An end of the junction differs from the germline gene, which may be a read error. The rearrangement uses TRBV5-1 and TRBJ2-1; D is ambiguous. This CDR3 is built from 15 residues. Germline lookup yields CDR1 SGHRS and CDR2 YFSETQ. CDR3 in amino acids: CASSSPLSSYNEQFF. CDR3 bases: TGTGCCAGCAGCTCCCCTTTGAGCTCCTACAATGAGCAGTTCTTC.

This clonotype was seen at least ten times. V and J are TRBV29-1 and TRBJ1-1, with a possible D match to TRBD1 (6 bases). The CDR3 length is 13 residues. V was trimmed by 7 bases and J by 1 base, leaving 13 bases between them. Per germline, CDR1 SQVTM and CDR2 ANQGSEA. The CDR3 DNA reads TGCAGCGGGGGGGACATAGAGAACACTGAAGCTTTCTTT. It is translated as CSGGDIENTEAFF.

This clonotype occurred a few times. This chain links TRBV5-1 with TRBJ2-1; TRBD2 is a possible D gene (5 bases). CDR1 and CDR2 (germline): SGHRS, YFSETQ. The CDR3 totals 11 residues. V was shortened by 0 bases and J by 10 bases, with 5 bases between the two germline ends. The CDR3 is CASSLVAEQFF. DNA of the CDR3: TGCGCCAGCAGCTTGGTAGCGGAGCAGTTCTTC.

This clonotype was detected only a few times. This rearrangement joins TRBV14 to TRBJ2-5; the D gene is possibly TRBD2 (6 bases). The CDR3 loop spans 16 amino acids. V shed 1 base and J shed 0 bases, with 12 bases lying between them. The V gene's germline CDR1 is SGHDN and CDR2 FVKESK. Here the CDR3 DNA reads TGTGCCAGCAGCCAAGTCGGCTGGAGGGACCAAGAGACCCAGTACTTC. It encodes CASSQVGWRDQETQYF.

The chain employs TRBV6-6 and TRBJ2-3; 8 nucleotides align to TRBD2. Trimming removed 0 bases from V and 2 bases from J; junction bases left unmatched: 4. The CDR3 loop spans 16 amino acids. Germline lookup yields CDR1 MNHNY and CDR2 SVGAGI (reference sequence). The CDR3 sequence is CASSYSAGGYTDTQYF. The CDR3 nucleotides read TGTGCCAGCAGTTACTCGGCGGGGGGATACACAGATACGCAGTATTTT.

The rearrangement links TRBV28 to TRBJ1-2, with 10 positions matching TRBD1. The ends lost 5 bases at V and 4 bases at J; junction bases unmatched: 7. The CDR3 has 15 amino acids. Germline CDR1 and CDR2: MDHEN and SYDVKM. The CDR3 here is CASSPGTGALYGYTF. The CDR3, as DNA: TGTGCCAGCAGTCCCGGGACAGGGGCCCTCTATGGCTACACCTTC.

This clonotype was seen once. It differs at one base from a far larger clone, so likely a read error. The chain uses TRBV28 and TRBJ2-1; a weak D match, TRBD2 (7 bases). The CDR3 contains 15 residues. Germline V gene sequence: CDR1 MDHEN, CDR2 SYDVKM. The V end lost 8 bases, the J end lost 10 bases, and 24 bases lay between the germline ends. The CDR3 sequence: CASAPGGPSSYEQFF. In nucleotides, the CDR3 is TGTGCCAGCGCGCCGGGGGGCCCAAGCTCCTACGAGCAGTTCTTC.

The chain combines TRBV28 with TRBJ2-1, with 8 bases matching TRBD2. The V segment lost 4 bases and the J segment 8 bases; nucleotides outside the gene matches: 10. The germline CDR1 and CDR2 sequences are MDHEN and SYDVKM. The CDR3 consists of 15 residues. Here the CDR3 DNA reads TGTGCCAGCAGTTCTGGGACTAGATCCGCCGATGAGCAGTTCTTC. Translated, it gives CASSSGTRSADEQFF.

The DNA of the CDR3 is TGCGCCAGCAGACCCGAGCAGGGGGGATCTTTCTACAATGAGCAGTTCTTC. It translates to CASRPEQGGSFYNEQFF. V usage is TRBV5-1 and J usage is TRBJ2-1, with D maybe TRBD1 (7 bases). This CDR3 is 17 amino acids long. Trimming shortened V by 5 bases and J by 3 bases, and 21 bases separated the two germline ends. The V gene's germline CDR1 is SGHRS and CDR2 YFSETQ.

This clonotype was seen at least ten times. The gene calls are TRBV20-1 and TRBJ2-7, with 7 bases aligning to TRBD2. Looked up from germline, CDR1 is DFQATT and CDR2 is SNEGSKA (reference sequence). V lost 5 bases, J lost 9 bases, and 22 bases stayed unmatched. This CDR3 is built from 16 residues. CDR3 sequence (DNA): TGCAGTGCTGCAGGCTTAAAGCGGGAAACTGGATTACGGCAGTACTTC. This sequence encodes CSAAGLKRETGLRQYF.

This clonotype occurred many times. The gene calls are TRBV2 and TRBJ2-7; D gene unclear. Germline V gene data show CDR1 as SNHLY and CDR2 as FYNNEI. V was pared by 0 bases and J by 2 bases, with 8 bases between. This CDR3 comprises 14 residues. In DNA, the CDR3 is TGTGCCAGCAGTGAAGCCTACGGCCCCTACGAGCAGTACTTC. Translation gives CASSEAYGPYEQYF.

At least ten counts were recorded for this clonotype. The chain has TRBV7-9 and TRBJ1-1; 7 bases match TRBD1. The J segment lost 1 base and the V segment lost 1 base, leaving 9 bases of the junction unmatched. There are 17 residues in the CDR3. The germline gives CDR1 SEHNR, CDR2 FQNEAQ (reference sequence). Here the CDR3 DNA reads TGTGCCAGCAGCTTAGGAGGGTTTAGGGGGCGGAACACTGAAGCTTTCTTT. Encoded protein: CASSLGGFRGRNTEAFF.

This clonotype occurred many times. This chain uses TRBV27 with TRBJ1-5; TRBD1 might be the D (6 bases). CDR1 is MNHEY, CDR2 SMNVEV, per germline (reference sequence). The length of the CDR3 is 18 residues. The germline V and J ends were trimmed by 2 bases and 4 bases, with 21 bases remaining between them. For the CDR3, the DNA is TGTGCCAGCAGTTTAATAGGCAGGGGTATGGCTACGAATCAGCCCCAGCATTTT. This gives the protein CASSLIGRGMATNQPQHF.

The chain carries TRBV11-2 and TRBJ2-7; D uncertain. In germline, CDR1 is SGHAT, CDR2 FQNNGV. The CDR3 runs 14 residues. V gave up 4 bases and J gave up 5 bases, with 15 bases separating them. CDR3 loop: CASSWTVLKNEQYF. The DNA for the CDR3 is TGTGCCAGCAGCTGGACGGTCCTCAAGAACGAGCAGTACTTC.

The chain recombines TRBV2 with TRBJ2-3, with 13 bases matching TRBD2. With the DNA end fitting TRBJ2-7 better, the J assignment may be wrong. The CDR3 spans 15 residues. The germline V gene has CDR1 SNHLY and CDR2 FYNNEI. The CDR3 nucleotides read TGTGCCAGCATACTAGCGGGAGGGGACTTATACGAGCAGTACTTC. Protein: CASILAGGDLYEQYF.

This clonotype was counted ten times or more. The V call is TRBV7-2, the J call TRBJ1-2, with D possibly TRBD1 on 5 matching bases. Trimming shortened V by 1 base and J by 2 bases, and 8 bases separated the two germline ends. The germline V gene encodes CDR1 SGHTA and CDR2 FQGNSA. The CDR3 length is 14 residues. Written as DNA, the CDR3 is TGTGCCAGCAGCTTAGGGGCAGGGAACTATGGCTACACCTTC. Amino acid sequence: CASSLGAGNYGYTF.

The genes are TRBV6-2 or TRBV6-3 and TRBJ1-5; tentatively, D is TRBD1 (5 bases). Germline-derived CDR1 and CDR2 are MNHEY and SVGEGT. V lost 5 bases and J 3 bases, leaving 14 bases between the germline ends. The CDR3 has 15 amino acids. CDR3 residues: CASSETDSYNQPQHF. CDR3 bases: TGTGCCAGCAGTGAAACCGACAGCTACAATCAGCCCCAGCATTTT.

Turning to this clonotype: One junction end does not reproduce the germline sequence, and a read error may be involved. The rearrangement uses TRBV5-1 and TRBJ1-1; 10 bases agree with TRBD1. The V gene's germline CDR1 is SGHRS and CDR2 YFSETQ. The CDR3 is 16 amino acids. The CDR3 sequence: CTSSEAPGQGWTEAFF. CDR3 nucleotide sequence: TGCACCAGCAGCGAAGCCCCGGGACAGGGGTGGACTGAAGCTTTCTTT.

This clonotype was recorded at least ten times. V usage is TRBV20-1 and J usage is TRBJ1-4; 8 positions match TRBD1. The germline CDR1 and CDR2 sequences are DFQATT and SNEGSKA (reference sequence). Trimming took 4 bases from V and 9 from J; bases not matched to a gene: 4. CDR3 length equals 12 residues. The CDR3, as DNA: TGCAGTGCTACCGGGACAGGCCAAAAACTGTTTTTT. This sequence encodes CSATGTGQKLFF.

This clonotype was seen ten or more times. One junction end does not reproduce the germline sequence, and a read error may be involved. The rearrangement joins TRBV11-2 to TRBJ2-7, with D possibly being TRBD2 (6 bases). The CDR3 length is 11 residues. Germline CDR1 and CDR2: SGHAT and FQNNGV. Written as DNA, the CDR3 is TGTGCCAGCAGCTTTCCGACAGAGACTAGCTTC. Amino acid sequence: CASSFPTETSF.

This clonotype was recorded many times. The chain combines TRBV27 with TRBJ1-1; 7 bases match TRBD1. Germline V gene sequence: CDR1 MNHEY, CDR2 SMNVEV (reference sequence). The length of the CDR3 is 15 residues. V dropped 3 bases and J dropped 1; count of bases not matched to a gene: 5. CDR3 protein: CASSLSGQPNTEAFF. CDR3 nucleotides: TGTGCCAGCAGTTTGTCGGGACAGCCGAACACTGAAGCTTTCTTT.

This rearrangement joins TRBV5-1 to TRBJ2-2; 8 nucleotides match TRBD2. Germline-derived CDR1 and CDR2 are SGHRS and YFSETQ. The V gene end was trimmed by 1 base and the J gene end by 5 bases; junction bases not matched to a gene: 7. The CDR3 extends over 16 amino acids. The CDR3 bases are TGCGCCAGCAGCTTGATCGGGAGGGCCCGGACCGGGGAGCTGTTTTTT. Translating gives CASSLIGRARTGELFF.

This clonotype was detected many times. The CDR3 DNA follows: TGCAGTGCCTCAGTGCTTGGCAGGGGGATTTCCGAAGCTTTCTTT. Translating gives CSASVLGRGISEAFF. The chain has TRBV20-1 and TRBJ1-1, with TRBD1 identical over 7 bases. The junction had 18 bases not matched to a gene; V was cut back by 6 bases and J by 8 bases. From germline, CDR1 is DFQATT and CDR2 SNEGSKA (reference sequence). The CDR3 totals 15 residues.